This TCR beta chain originates from a study of T cells after yellow fever vaccination (dated 2019 in TCRdb). The study in broad terms: The SMART-Seq v4 Ultra Low Input RNA kit was used to prepare libraries from fractions with low cell numbers. Bulk TCR alpha and beta repertoires were sequenced longitudinally to track T-cell clones before and after primary and booster YFV17D yellow fever vaccination. Two healthy male donors, one aged 18 to 30 and one aged 30 to 40 years, were included in the cohort. Blood samples were taken at several timepoints before and after primary and secondary immunization, and bulk PBMC replicates and cell subsets were isolated. Results the study describes overall, beyond this receptor: Because abundant contaminating clonotypes from the bulk population could be contained in FACS-sorted repertoires, computational filtering was required. After the booster, most clones that had expanded after primary vaccination were detected again (around 96% of CD4 and around nine tenths of CD8), suggesting broad maintenance of memory. Compared with the primary T-cell response, the secondary T-cell response was faster but weaker, reaching its peak on day 5 rather than on day 15. A small fraction of clonotypes appeared in both the CD4 and CD8 compartments, likely as a result of convergent recombination. Because only two donors were included in the study, the extent to which the findings can be generalized is limited.

Synthesis of TCR cDNA relied on 5'RACE template switching, a step that introduced a universal primer site along with unique molecular identifiers. cDNA synthesis was primed from both the TCR alpha and TCR beta constant segments. Library amplification involved two PCR steps, and the second step added sample barcodes and sequencing adapters. Sequencing of the libraries was done on either Illumina HiSeq 2500 (2x100 bp) or NovaSeq (2x150 bp). In the paper's pipeline: MIGEC handled demultiplexing of reads and collapsing into UMI consensus sequences, while MiXCR performed V(D)J alignment. Using edgeR on replicate PBMC samples, clonotypes were called vaccine-responding if FDR was below 0.01 and the log2 fold change was above 5 up to day 15. Each bulk clonotype was labeled CD4 or CD8 based on which sequenced repertoire, CD4 or CD8, contained the clonotype at higher abundance. TCRdb reworked the public reads: Q25 trimming with fastp, MiXCR clone assembly, productive beta chains retained. Identical CDR3 protein sequences are pooled into one entry, listed with their most common genes and DNA. The V and J calls were determined by TCRdb, not by the authors. This sample gives around 530,000 distinct CDR3 sequences in total; around 16% of them show up just once. The ten most abundant clones make up 15% to 20% of the sample.

V loses 7 bases of germline sequence and J loses 0 bases, and the interval between the two ends is 15 bases. Its CDR3 holds 15 amino acids, cysteine through phenylalanine. Only the CDR3 part of the read is kept: 45 bases, read in frame from the first base. The germline V gene specifies SGHRS as CDR1 and YFSETQ as CDR2. This clonotype was observed many times. What antigen it recognizes has not been identified. There are no base qualities to consult, and no much larger clone falls within one base. The sample's treatment or condition, from its label and the paper: live attenuated yellow fever vaccine strain. Two biological replicates of bulk PBMCs were collected at each blood-draw timepoint. PBMCs were isolated from peripheral blood using a standard Ficoll-Paque protocol. TriZol was used to extract RNA from bulk PBMCs, from CD4 and CD8 fractions, and from dextramer-positive and dextramer-negative fractions.

Sequencing used PBMCs, obtained around 5 days after the first yellow fever vaccination. Here the chain combines TRBV5-1 and TRBJ2-3, with the D gene not clear enough to name. This TCR came from a man younger than 30 who received the YFV17D yellow fever vaccine. The encoded CDR3 is CASAPDGPSTDTQYF. The DNA sequence is TGCGCCAGCGCCCCTGACGGACCTAGCACAGATACGCAGTATTTT.